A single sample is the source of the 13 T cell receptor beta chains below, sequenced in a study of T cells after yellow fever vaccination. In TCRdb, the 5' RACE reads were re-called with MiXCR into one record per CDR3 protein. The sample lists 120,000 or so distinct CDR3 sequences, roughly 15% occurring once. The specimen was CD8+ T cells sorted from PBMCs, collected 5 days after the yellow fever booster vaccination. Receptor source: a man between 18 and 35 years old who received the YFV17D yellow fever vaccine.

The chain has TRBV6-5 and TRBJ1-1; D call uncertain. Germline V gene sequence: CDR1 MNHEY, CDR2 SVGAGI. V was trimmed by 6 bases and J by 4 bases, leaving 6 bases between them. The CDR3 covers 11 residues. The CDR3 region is CASRIGTEAFF. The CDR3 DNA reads TGTGCCAGCAGGATAGGCACTGAAGCTTTCTTT.

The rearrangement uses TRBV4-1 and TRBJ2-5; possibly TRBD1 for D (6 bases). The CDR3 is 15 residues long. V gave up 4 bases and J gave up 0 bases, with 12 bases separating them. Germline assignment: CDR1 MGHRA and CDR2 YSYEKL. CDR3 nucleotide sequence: TGCGCCAGCAGCCCCCTCACAGGGCACCAAGAGACCCAGTACTTC. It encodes CASSPLTGHQETQYF.

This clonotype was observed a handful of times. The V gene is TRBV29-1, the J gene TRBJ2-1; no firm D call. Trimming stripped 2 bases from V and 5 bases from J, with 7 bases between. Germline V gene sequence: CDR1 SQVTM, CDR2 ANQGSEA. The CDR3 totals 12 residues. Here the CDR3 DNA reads TGCAGCGTTGAATTTGGTAACAATGAGCAGTTCTTC. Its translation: CSVEFGNNEQFF.

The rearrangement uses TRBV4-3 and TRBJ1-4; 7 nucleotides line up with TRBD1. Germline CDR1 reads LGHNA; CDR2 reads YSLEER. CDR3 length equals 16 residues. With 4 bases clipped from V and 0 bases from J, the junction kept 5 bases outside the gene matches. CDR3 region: CASSRGTVTTNEKLFF. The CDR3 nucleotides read TGCGCCAGCAGCCGAGGGACAGTGACAACTAATGAAAAACTGTTTTTT.

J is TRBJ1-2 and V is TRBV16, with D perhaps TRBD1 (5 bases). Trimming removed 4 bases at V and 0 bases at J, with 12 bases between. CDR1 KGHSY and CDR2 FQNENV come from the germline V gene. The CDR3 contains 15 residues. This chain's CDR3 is CASSRRQSSNYGYTF. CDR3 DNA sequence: TGTGCCAGCAGCCGCAGACAGAGCTCTAACTATGGCTACACCTTC.

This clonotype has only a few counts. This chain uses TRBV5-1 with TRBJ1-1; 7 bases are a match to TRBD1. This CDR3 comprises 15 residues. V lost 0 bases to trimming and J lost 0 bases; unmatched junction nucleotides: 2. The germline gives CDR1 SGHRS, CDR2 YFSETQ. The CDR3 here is CASSLGDSMNTEAFF. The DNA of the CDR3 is TGCGCCAGCAGCTTGGGGGACAGCATGAACACTGAAGCTTTCTTT.

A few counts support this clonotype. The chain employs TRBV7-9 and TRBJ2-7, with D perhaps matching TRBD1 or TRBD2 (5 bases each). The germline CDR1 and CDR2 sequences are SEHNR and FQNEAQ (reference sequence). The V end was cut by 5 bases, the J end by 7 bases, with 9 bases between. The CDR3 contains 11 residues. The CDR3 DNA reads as TGTGCCAGCAGCACCGAGGGGGAGCAGTACTTC. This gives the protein CASSTEGEQYF.

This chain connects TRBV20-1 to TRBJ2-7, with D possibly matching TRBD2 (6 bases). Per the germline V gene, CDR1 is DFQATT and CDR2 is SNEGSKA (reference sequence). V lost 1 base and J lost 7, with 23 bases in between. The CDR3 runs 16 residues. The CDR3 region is CSARGALVGMGREQYF. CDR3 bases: TGCAGTGCTAGAGGGGCCCTCGTCGGCATGGGGAGGGAGCAGTACTTC.

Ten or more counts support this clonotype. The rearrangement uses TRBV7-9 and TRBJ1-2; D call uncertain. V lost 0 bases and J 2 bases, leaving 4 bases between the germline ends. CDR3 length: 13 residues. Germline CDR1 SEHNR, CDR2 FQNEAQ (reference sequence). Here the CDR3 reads CASSLAGNYGYTF. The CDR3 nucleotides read TGTGCCAGCAGCTTAGCAGGGAACTATGGCTACACCTTC.

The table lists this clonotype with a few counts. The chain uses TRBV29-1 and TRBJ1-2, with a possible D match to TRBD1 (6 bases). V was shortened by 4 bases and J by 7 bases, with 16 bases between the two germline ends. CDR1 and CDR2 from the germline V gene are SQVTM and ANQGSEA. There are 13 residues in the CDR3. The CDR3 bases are TGCAGCGTTGGGGGGGGCCGTCTCGCTGGCTACACCTTC. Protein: CSVGGGRLAGYTF.

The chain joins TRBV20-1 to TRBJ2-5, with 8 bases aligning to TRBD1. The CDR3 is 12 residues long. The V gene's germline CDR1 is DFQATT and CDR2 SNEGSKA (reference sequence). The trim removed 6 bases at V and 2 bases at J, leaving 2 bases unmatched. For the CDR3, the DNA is TGCAGTGCGGACAGGGAACAAGAGACCCAGTACTTC. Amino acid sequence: CSADREQETQYF.

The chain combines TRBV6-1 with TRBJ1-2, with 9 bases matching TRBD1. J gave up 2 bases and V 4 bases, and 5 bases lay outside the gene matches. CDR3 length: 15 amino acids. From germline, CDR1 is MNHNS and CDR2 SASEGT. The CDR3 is CASSGWTGENYGYTF. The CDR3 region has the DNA TGTGCCAGCAGTGGGTGGACAGGGGAAAACTATGGCTACACCTTC.

The CDR3 sequence is CASSLAVVGEVDEQFF. The CDR3 DNA reads TGCGCCAGCAGCTTGGCGGTGGTCGGGGAGGTCGATGAGCAGTTCTTC. V and J are TRBV5-1 and TRBJ2-1; weak D call: TRBD2 (6 bases). V lost 0 bases and J 8 bases, leaving 18 bases between the germline ends. The germline CDR1 and CDR2 sequences are SGHRS and YFSETQ. This CDR3 has 16 amino acids.